The rows below give T cell receptor beta chains drawn from one sample of a study of regulatory T cells in long-lasting Graves disease. TCRdb itself ran the multiplex PCR reads through MiXCR, one entry per CDR3 protein. Of more than 450,000 distinct CDR3 sequences listed, around 15% are singletons. The same data also went into a second study, on T cells in Graves' hyperthyroidism and ophthalmopathy.

This sample comprised peripheral blood mononuclear cells (PBMCs), obtained at new diagnosis, from a patient treated with antithyroid drugs. The source is a man aged 35 to 55 with Graves disease. CDR3s include the opening cysteine and the closing phenylalanine or tryptophan.

>TRBV25-1
CASSDQGARREAFF
>TRBV11-2
CASSLDLGRVGDEQFF
>TRBV11-2
CASGVLAGGTYEQYF
>TRBV29-1
CSVGTSTSTDTQYF
>TRBV7-9
CASSSNRGETQYF
>TRBV28
CASSYPASSGRGSYNEQFF
>TRBV6-2/TRBV6-3
CASSPSTGGEETQYF
>TRBV19
CASSILGTGANEQFF
>TRBV3-1
CASSQPGQSYEQYF
>TRBV2
CASSEWRGGNEQFF
>TRBV6-1
CASSERGAPKNIQYF
>TRBV28
CASRDVSGRENTGELFF
>TRBV25-1
CASSESTGRSEKLFF
>TRBV6-1
CTSSPSGAKVDTQYF
>TRBV2
CASTKRTSGRTYNEQFF
>TRBV11-2
CASSLVGDRGHQPQHF
>TRBV6-5
CASSYRDSTDTQYF
>TRBV6-1
CASKTSGTYNEQFF
>TRBV28
CASSFETQSYNEQFF
>TRBV12-3/TRBV12-4
CASSLVGRGSREQYF
>TRBV5-8
CASRVRTEPYGYTF
>TRBV19
CASSAGLTLVRGYTF
>TRBV29-1
CSVFGTSGREAYNEQFF
>TRBV10-3
CAISESPGLAGAEQYF
>TRBV12-3/TRBV12-4
CASRPGQYQPQHF
>TRBV4-1
CASSQDLYGVQPQHF
>TRBV29-1
CSVEGAPRVTDTQYF
>TRBV2
CASRAGGTKNIQYF
>TRBV7-2
CASSYWDRDGRQYF
>TRBV12-3/TRBV12-4
CASRLTGNEQYF
>TRBV29-1
CSVVRGAISYNEQFF
>TRBV15
CATSRSNSGRTGNEQFF
>TRBV20-1
CSASGGNTGELFF
>TRBV6-5
CASSYSGTVTYEQYF
>TRBV11-3
CASSRLAGVNLREQYF
>TRBV29-1
CSVTTGVETQYF
>TRBV7-3
CASSLRVGDLETQYF
>TRBV24-1
CATSDPRTSPGTDTQYF
>TRBV30
CAWSSERSSNQPQHF
>TRBV30
CAWSVGGYQPQHF
>TRBV7-8
CASSLAAQYYEQYF